This T cell receptor beta chain was captured in a study of long-term antiretroviral therapy in people with HIV. The study's findings and limits: Neither ART adherence, viral resistance nor therapy changes were documented.

From germline, CDR1 is DFQATT and CDR2 SNEGSKA (reference sequence). Trimming left V 0 bases short and J 8 bases short, with 7 bases between. The CDR3 runs to 11 residues. The assay, immunoSEQ v3.0, was run at survey level. In sequencing, about 40,000-55,000 T-cell genomes per sample were targeted. Only in-frame clones appear in the TCRdb table, and some are missing; sequencing was by immunoSEQ multiplex PCR. The sample yields 16,000 or so clones, 77% seen once. Turning to this clone: The antigen remains unidentified.

The TCR comes from a man in his forties with HIV. Source: unsorted PBMCs, taken 2.1 years after starting antiretroviral therapy. This rearrangement joins TRBV20-1 to TRBJ1-2; D gene ambiguous. In nucleotides, the CDR3 is TGCAGTGCTAGAGATGGTGGGGGCTACACCTTC. Its protein is CSARDGGGYTF.